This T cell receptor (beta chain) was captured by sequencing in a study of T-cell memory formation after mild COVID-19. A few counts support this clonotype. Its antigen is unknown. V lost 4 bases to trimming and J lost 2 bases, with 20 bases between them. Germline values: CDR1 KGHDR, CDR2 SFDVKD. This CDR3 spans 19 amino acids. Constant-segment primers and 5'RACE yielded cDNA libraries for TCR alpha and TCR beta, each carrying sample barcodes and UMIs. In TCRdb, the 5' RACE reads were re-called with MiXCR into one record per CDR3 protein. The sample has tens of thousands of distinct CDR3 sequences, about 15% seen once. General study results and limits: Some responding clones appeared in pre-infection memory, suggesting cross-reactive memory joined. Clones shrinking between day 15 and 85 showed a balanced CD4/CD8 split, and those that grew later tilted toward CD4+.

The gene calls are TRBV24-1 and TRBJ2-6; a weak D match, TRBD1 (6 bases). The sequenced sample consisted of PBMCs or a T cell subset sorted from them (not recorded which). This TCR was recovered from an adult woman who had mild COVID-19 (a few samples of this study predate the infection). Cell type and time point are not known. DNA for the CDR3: TGTGCCACCAGTGACTCGGACAGCGTTTACACGCCTGGGGCCAACGTCCTGACTTTC. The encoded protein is CATSDSDSVYTPGANVLTF.